Listed below are T cell receptor beta chains from one sample, sequenced in a study of blood T cell repertoires in COVID-19. Profiling relied on immunoSEQ multiplex PCR, and the TCRdb table lists in-frame clones only, not all of them. The sample lists approximately 400,000 clones, 89% occurring once. The sequenced sample was peripheral blood. These receptors were collected from a middle-aged man with acute or convalescent COVID-19. The CDR3 runs from the conserved cysteine through the conserved F or W. D genes are given only for firm matches. Size tells how often a clone was seen (once, few, many) or the class of an expanded clone, and some rows leave it out.

CDR3aa | CDR3nt | v_gene | abundance | d_gene | j_gene
CASRGDLNTEAFF | TGTGCCAGCAGAGGGGACTTGAACACTGAAGCTTTCTTT | TRBV5-4 | - | - | TRBJ1-1
CASSERYGYTF | TGTGCCAGCAGTGAACGGTATGGCTACACCTTC | TRBV2 | - | - | TRBJ1-2
CASFLLADEETQYF | TGTGCCAGCTTCCTTCTAGCGGATGAAGAGACCCAGTACTTC | TRBV7-9 | - | TRBD2 | TRBJ2-5
CASSLLAGSSYEQYF | TGTGCCAGCAGCTTACTAGCGGGCAGCTCCTACGAGCAGTACTTC | TRBV6-5 | - | TRBD2 | TRBJ2-7
CASSDVFGRSSYNSPLHF | TGTGCCAGCAGTGATGTCTTTGGTCGGAGCTCCTATAATTCACCCCTCCACTTT | TRBV6-1 | - | - | TRBJ1-6
CASSLVTLVGSPLHF | TGCGCCAGCAGCTTGGTCACCTTAGTCGGGTCACCCCTCCACTTT | TRBV5-1 | once | - | TRBJ1-6
CASSSINEQYF | TGTGCCAGCAGCTCCATCAACGAGCAGTACTTC | TRBV7-9 | - | - | TRBJ2-7
CASSPDRVVNEQYF | TGTGCCAGCAGTCCAGACAGGGTAGTAAACGAGCAGTACTTC | TRBV28 | - | TRBD1 | TRBJ2-7
CASSVGLAGGTDTQYF | TGTGCCAGCAGCGTGGGACTAGCGGGAGGAACAGATACGCAGTATTTT | TRBV11-1 | once | TRBD2 | TRBJ2-3
CASDPQRGDQPQHF | TGTGCCAGCGACCCCCAACGGGGGGATCAGCCCCAGCATTTT | TRBV6-6 | - | - | TRBJ1-5
CSVEDPGDYEQYF | TGCAGCGTTGAAGATCCGGGGGACTACGAGCAGTACTTC | TRBV29-1 | - | - | TRBJ2-7
CASRQSSENTEAFF | TGCGCCAGCAGACAGAGTTCAGAGAACACTGAAGCTTTCTTT | TRBV5-1 | - | - | TRBJ1-1
CASSIITNLDEKLFF | TGTGCCAGTAGTATCATAACAAATTTGGATGAAAAACTGTTTTTT | TRBV19 | - | - | TRBJ1-4
CATSDLWRDYGYTF | TGTGCCACCAGTGATTTGTGGAGGGACTATGGCTACACCTTC | TRBV24-1 | - | - | TRBJ1-2
CASSIGGDYGYTF | TGTGCCAGTAGTATAGGGGGGGACTATGGCTACACCTTC | TRBV19 | - | - | TRBJ1-2
CATSDPSGGPVEETQYF | TGTGCCACCAGTGATCCTAGCGGAGGCCCTGTGGAAGAGACCCAGTACTTC | TRBV24-1 | - | TRBD2 | TRBJ2-5
CASSDRVSGLADTQYF | TGTGCCAGCAGTGATCGCGTTTCAGGGCTCGCAGATACGCAGTATTTT | TRBV6-1 | - | - | TRBJ2-3